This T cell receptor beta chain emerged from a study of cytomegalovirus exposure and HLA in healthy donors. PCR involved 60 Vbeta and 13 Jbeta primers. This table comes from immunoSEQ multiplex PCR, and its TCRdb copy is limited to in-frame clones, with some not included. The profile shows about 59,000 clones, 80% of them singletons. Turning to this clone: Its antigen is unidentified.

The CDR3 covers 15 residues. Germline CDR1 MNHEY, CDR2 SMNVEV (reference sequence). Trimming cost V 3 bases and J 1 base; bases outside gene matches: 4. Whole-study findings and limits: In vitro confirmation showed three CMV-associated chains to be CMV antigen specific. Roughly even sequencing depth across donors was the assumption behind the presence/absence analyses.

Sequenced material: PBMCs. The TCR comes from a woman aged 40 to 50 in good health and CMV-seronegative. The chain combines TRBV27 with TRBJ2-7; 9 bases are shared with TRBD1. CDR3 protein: CASSFATGGSYEQYF. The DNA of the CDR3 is TGTGCCAGCAGTTTTGCGACAGGGGGGTCCTACGAGCAGTACTTC.